These 28 T cell receptor beta chains were sequenced from one sample in a study of T cells expressing NK-cell markers. Using the 5' RACE reads, TCRdb records one entry per CDR3 protein without DNA. The sample is made up of 450,000 to 600,000 distinct CDR3 sequences, and the top ten hold 3% to 4.5% of it. The sample consisted of blood T cells: a sorted CD56 or NKG2C T cell subset, CD4+ or CD8+ T cells, or bulk PBMC T cells (not recorded which). The source of these receptors is a man between 18 and 35 years old in good health.

J is TRBJ2-6 and V is TRBV6-2 or TRBV6-3. Per germline, CDR1 MNHEY and CDR2 SVGEGT. This CDR3 is built from 15 residues. CDR3 sequence reads: CASTQDLSGANVLTF.

The V gene is TRBV20-1, the J gene TRBJ1-2; the TCRdb call, TRBD1, lacks DNA for checking. Germline V lookup: CDR1 DFQATT, CDR2 SNEGSKA (reference sequence). CDR3 length equals 14 residues. The CDR3 protein is CSARDRDRPHGYTF.

J is TRBJ2-5 and V is TRBV5-1; there is no DNA to check the TCRdb D call of TRBD1. Germline CDR1 is SGHRS and CDR2 is YFSETQ. The length of the CDR3 is 15 residues. The CDR3 loop is CASSAGQGVRETQYF.

The chain recombines TRBV12-3 or TRBV12-4 with TRBJ2-1; TCRdb designates TRBD1, a call that cannot be tested without DNA. This CDR3 contains 15 residues. CDR3 sequence: CASSLAGVAGDEQFF.

This sequence joins TRBV5-1 and TRBJ1-1. The CDR3 loop spans 16 amino acids. Germline V lookup: CDR1 SGHRS, CDR2 YFSETQ. CDR3 in amino acids: CASSLVSGIQNTEAFF.

CDR3 in amino acids: CASSPGQGYGEPQHF. V gene TRBV18 combines with J gene TRBJ1-5; TCRdb reports TRBD1, a call that lacks DNA to check it against. In germline, CDR1 is KGHSH, CDR2 LQKENI. This CDR3 region has 15 residues.

The rearrangement joins TRBV27 to TRBJ2-5; the D call of TRBD2 rests on TCRdb alone, since no DNA is present to check it. This CDR3 contains 14 residues. The germline CDR1 and CDR2 sequences are MNHEY and SMNVEV (reference sequence). CDR3 sequence: CASSRRETQETQYF.

CDR3 protein: CASRQTSYNEQFF. The rearrangement uses TRBV6-2 or TRBV6-3 and TRBJ2-1; TCRdb outputs TRBD2, but without DNA this stays unchecked. CDR1 MNHEY and CDR2 SVGEGT come from the germline V gene. The CDR3 is 13 amino acids.

This chain uses TRBV6-5 with TRBJ1-1; TCRdb indicates TRBD1, and absent DNA this call remains unverified. Germline CDR1 MNHEY, CDR2 SVGAGI. CDR3 length equals 11 residues. CDR3 region: CASSYAGAAFF.

The chain couples TRBV5-1 to TRBJ2-5. This CDR3 is built from 14 residues. Germline-derived CDR1 and CDR2 are SGHRS and YFSETQ. CDR3 region: CASRGLGVQETQYF.

The chain has TRBV14 and TRBJ2-1; TCRdb gives TRBD2 as the D gene, but with no DNA this cannot be confirmed. Germline V lookup: CDR1 SGHDN, CDR2 FVKESK. The CDR3 is made up of 17 amino acids. The CDR3 is CASSQDSALAGWNEQFF.

V and J are TRBV12-3 or TRBV12-4 and TRBJ2-3; the TCRdb D gene call, TRBD1, has no DNA to confirm it. The CDR3 contains 14 residues. This CDR3 reads CASTPSGPGGTQYF.

The genes are TRBV12-3 or TRBV12-4 and TRBJ1-5; TCRdb reports TRBD1, a call that lacks DNA to check it against. The CDR3 spans 15 residues. The CDR3 region is CASRMSGKSGQPQHF.

The chain joins TRBV7-9 to TRBJ2-5; no DNA is available, so the TRBD2 call from TCRdb remains unchecked. Germline V gene data show CDR1 as SEHNR and CDR2 as FQNEAQ (reference sequence). This CDR3 is 15 amino acids long. The CDR3: CASSQGGPGVETQYF.

This sequence joins TRBV2 and TRBJ2-1; the TCRdb call, TRBD2, lacks DNA for checking. CDR3 size: 14 residues. CDR1 is SNHLY and CDR2 is FYNNEI in the germline V gene. The CDR3 sequence: CASRIGDGRNEQFF.

The chain has TRBV6-5 and TRBJ1-2; TCRdb designates TRBD1, a call that cannot be tested without DNA. The germline V gene has CDR1 MNHEY and CDR2 SVGAGI. This CDR3 is built from 13 residues. CDR3 protein: CASEDQGSYGYTF.

The chain couples TRBV14 to TRBJ1-6; TCRdb selects TRBD1, and the lack of DNA leaves this call unchecked. This CDR3 has 13 amino acids. In germline, CDR1 is SGHDN, CDR2 FVKESK. CDR3 protein: CASSRRQGSPLHF.

This rearrangement joins TRBV29-1 to TRBJ2-5; with no DNA, the TCRdb D assignment of TRBD1 cannot be verified. This CDR3 is 14 amino acids long. Germline V gene data show CDR1 as SQVTM and CDR2 as ANQGSEA. This chain's CDR3 is CSVRGGGSRETQYF.

The rearrangement joins TRBV12-5 to TRBJ1-2. The CDR3 consists of 13 residues. Germline V gene lookup returns CDR1 LGHNT and CDR2 FRNRAP. The CDR3 sequence: CASAGDRDGGYTF.

The chain recombines TRBV3-1 with TRBJ1-6; TCRdb's assignment of TRBD1 cannot be checked, as there is no DNA. This CDR3 is 15 amino acids long. Germline V CDR1 and CDR2: LGHDT, YNNKEL (reference sequence). The CDR3 sequence: CASSQPGTGYSPLHF.

The J gene is TRBJ2-3, the V gene TRBV20-1. Germline lookup yields CDR1 DFQATT and CDR2 SNEGSKA (reference sequence). The CDR3 is 13 residues long. The CDR3 spells CSVSGAFTDTQYF.

The rearrangement joins TRBV7-2 to TRBJ2-1; without DNA, the TCRdb call of TRBD1 cannot be checked. CDR1 is SGHTA and CDR2 is FQGNSA in the germline V gene. This CDR3 contains 16 residues. CDR3 sequence reads: CASSYRTGTIQSEQFF.

V usage is TRBV7-6 and J usage is TRBJ2-5; the TCRdb call, TRBD2, lacks DNA for checking. Germline V lookup: CDR1 SGHVS, CDR2 FNYEAQ. CDR3 length equals 15 residues. The CDR3 sequence: CASSLYYGGEGTQYF.

The chain links TRBV10-3 to TRBJ2-3; TCRdb indicates TRBD2, and absent DNA this call remains unverified. Per the germline V gene, CDR1 is ENHRY and CDR2 is SYGVKD. This CDR3 is 16 amino acids long. CDR3 sequence: CAIRKSSGRAGDTQYF.

V gene TRBV29-1 combines with J gene TRBJ2-5; TCRdb picks TRBD1, but there is no DNA to check that call. The germline V gene has CDR1 SQVTM and CDR2 ANQGSEA. The length of the CDR3 is 13 residues. The CDR3 is CSVEGRTLETQYF.

V is TRBV12-3 or TRBV12-4 and J is TRBJ1-5; TCRdb picks TRBD1, but there is no DNA to check that call. This CDR3 spans 15 amino acids. The CDR3 spells CASSERTGGTQPQHF.

The V call is TRBV3-1, the J call TRBJ2-1; lacking DNA, the TRBD1 call made by TCRdb goes unchecked. CDR1 and CDR2 (germline): LGHDT, YNNKEL (reference sequence). This CDR3 contains 15 residues. The CDR3 spells CAAAKRTGVGNEQFF.

V usage is TRBV28 and J usage is TRBJ1-2; absent DNA, TCRdb's TRBD1 call cannot be checked. There are 15 residues in the CDR3. Germline assignment: CDR1 MDHEN and CDR2 SYDVKM. The CDR3 here is CASSSRQSLYYGYTF.